A single TCR beta chain is shown here with its context. Its antigen is not yet known. No base-level quality is on record; no much larger clone is a single base apart. A MiSeq instrument was used for deep resolution sequencing, which targeted depths ranging from 1 in 1 million up to 1 in 200,000 T cells, with coverage averaging 10x for each clonotype. TCR beta libraries were generated with the immunoSEQ hsTCRB Kit. As for the authors' bioinformatics: ImmunoSEQ Data Assistant and ImmunoSEQ Analyzer were used for data analysis, and V, D and J genes were assigned according to IMGT definitions. Clonality, with values ranging from 0 to 1, was calculated as one minus the normalized Shannon entropy of productive rearrangement frequencies. Only overrepresented clonotypes making up at least 0.05% of each patient's repertoire were included in the public clonotype analysis. About a dozen age-matched healthy donor repertoires from immuneACCESS served as clonality controls. TCRdb carries this immuneACCESS record with in-frame sequences only. Its versions omit some clonotypes, under half of them owing to an unresolved V gene in the studies checked, with the rest unexplained. V and J calls and clone size are those listed in that table; D and trimming were worked out from the DNA. This sample is represented by approximately 120,000 clones; 58% of them were singletons. Together, the top ten hold 30% to 45% of the sample.

This entry belongs to a study of cytotoxic CD8 clonotypes in ibrutinib-treated CLL (dated by TCRdb to about 2021). Regarding the research as a whole: In this cohort, 15 patients were treatment-naive and about a dozen were relapsed/refractory, while around 17 had unmutated IGHV. Samples at response were collected after a median of about 11 months of treatment, with a range of 6 to 36 months. Responses were partial in around 25 patients and complete in 2; after median approximately 69 months follow-up, some 14 stayed in remission and some twelve progressed. Of the approximately 86 participants in the trial, about two dozen had longitudinal samples available. Cryopreserved peripheral blood mononuclear cells were collected at three points: before therapy, at response, and at either sustained remission or disease progression. All remission and progressive disease samples were collected while patients were still receiving ibrutinib. An average of around 250,000 productive templates and tens of thousands of productive rearrangements was obtained per sample.

The meaning of the sample's time point label: roughly 23 months on ibrutinib. For TCR beta library preparation, about 2.1 micrograms of genomic DNA were extracted from the cryopreserved PBMCs. High-throughput TCR beta sequencing was performed on longitudinal blood samples from CLL patients receiving ibrutinib monotherapy. The patients were enrolled in a single-center, open-label phase 2 trial of ibrutinib monotherapy. Points the paper makes about the study in general: Sustained-remission and progressing patients did not have matched sampling times, and lymph node repertoires were not examined. Clonality rose at ibrutinib response, remained stable during sustained remission, and dropped back toward baseline at progression. Public clonotypes were rare and either shrank or stayed stable during treatment, and the rise in clonality at ibrutinib response reflected expansion of private clonotypes. At baseline, clonality was higher than in age-matched healthy donors and showed a strong correlation with circulating CD8+ T-cell counts.

As encoded in the germline V gene, CDR1 is SGDLS while CDR2 is YYNGEE. V is clipped by 3 bases and J by 0 bases, and the sequence between their germline boundaries is 10 bases long. The CDR3 has 15 amino acids, counting the end cysteine and phenylalanine. The read is trimmed to its CDR3 DNA, 45 bases read in frame from base 1. The rearrangement joined TRBV9 to TRBJ1-3; no D gene call is confident. The material sequenced was PBMCs, taken after 24 months of ibrutinib treatment. The TCR sequence derives from a human donor with chronic lymphocytic leukemia. The DNA sequence is as follows: TGTGCCAGCAGCGCCGACATACTCTCTGGAAACACCATATATTTT. This gives the protein CASSADILSGNTIYF.